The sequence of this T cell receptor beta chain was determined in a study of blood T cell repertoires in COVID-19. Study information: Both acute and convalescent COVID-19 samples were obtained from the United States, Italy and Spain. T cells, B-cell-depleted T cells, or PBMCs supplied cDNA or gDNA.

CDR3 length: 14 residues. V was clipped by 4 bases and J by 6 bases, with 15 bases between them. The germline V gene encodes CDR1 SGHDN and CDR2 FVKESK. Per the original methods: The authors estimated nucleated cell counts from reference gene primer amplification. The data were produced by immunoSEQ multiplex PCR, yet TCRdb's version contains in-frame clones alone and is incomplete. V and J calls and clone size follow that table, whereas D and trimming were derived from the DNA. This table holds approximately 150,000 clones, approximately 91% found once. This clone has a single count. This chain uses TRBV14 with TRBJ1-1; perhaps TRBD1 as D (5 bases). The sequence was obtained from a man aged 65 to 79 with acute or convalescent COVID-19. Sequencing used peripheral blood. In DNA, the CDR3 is TGTGCCAGCAGCCGAAATGCGGGGACCCCTGAAGCTTTCTTT. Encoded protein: CASSRNAGTPEAFF. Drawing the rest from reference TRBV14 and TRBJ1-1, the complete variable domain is EAGVTQFPSHSVIEKGQTVTLRCDPISGHDNLYWYRRVMGKEIKFLLHFVKESKQDESGMPNNRFLAERTGGTYSTLKVQPAELEDSGVYFCASSRNAGTPEAFFGQGTRLTVV.